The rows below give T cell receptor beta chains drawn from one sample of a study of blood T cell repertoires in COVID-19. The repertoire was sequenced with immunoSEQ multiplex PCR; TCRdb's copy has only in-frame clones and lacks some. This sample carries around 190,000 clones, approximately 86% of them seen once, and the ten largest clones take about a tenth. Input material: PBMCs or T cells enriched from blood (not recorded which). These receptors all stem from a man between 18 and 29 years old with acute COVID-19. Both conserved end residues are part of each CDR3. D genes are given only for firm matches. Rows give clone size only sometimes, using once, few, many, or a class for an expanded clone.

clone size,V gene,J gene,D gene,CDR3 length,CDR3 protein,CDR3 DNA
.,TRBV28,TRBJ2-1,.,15,CASSLGGSESNEQFF,TGTGCCAGCAGTTTGGGCGGGTCAGAGAGCAATGAGCAGTTCTTC
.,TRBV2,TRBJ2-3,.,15,CASKREPTSTDTQYF,TGTGCCAGCAAAAGGGAGCCTACTAGCACAGATACGCAGTATTTT
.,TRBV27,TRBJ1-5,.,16,CASSLSGGYSNQPQHF,TGTGCCAGCAGTTTATCAGGAGGTTATAGCAATCAGCCCCAGCATTTT
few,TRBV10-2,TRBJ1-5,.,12,CASSVQRAPQHF,TGCGCCAGCAGTGTACAGCGGGCGCCCCAGCATTTT
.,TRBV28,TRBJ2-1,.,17,CASSLFTPPVRSNEQFF,TGTGCCAGCAGTTTATTTACCCCTCCTGTGCGGAGCAATGAGCAGTTCTTC
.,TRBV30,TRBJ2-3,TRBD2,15,CAWDPSGKYTDTQYF,TGTGCCTGGGACCCTAGCGGGAAGTACACAGATACGCAGTATTTT
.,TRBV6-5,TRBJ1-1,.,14,CASPTEIPNTEAFF,TGTGCCAGCCCCACCGAGATCCCAAACACTGAAGCTTTCTTT
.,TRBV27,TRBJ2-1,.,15,CASSPSGSSYNEQFF,TGTGCCAGCAGTCCGTCGGGTAGCTCCTACAATGAGCAGTTCTTC
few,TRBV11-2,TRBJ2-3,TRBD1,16,CASSLGVGGFRDTQYF,TGTGCCAGCAGCTTAGGAGTAGGGGGCTTCAGGGATACGCAGTATTTT
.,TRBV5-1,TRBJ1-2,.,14,CASSLEAGAAGYTF,TGCGCCAGCAGCTTGGAGGCAGGGGCGGCTGGCTACACCTTC
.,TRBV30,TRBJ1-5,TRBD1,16,CAWAIPRGRSNQPQHF,TGTGCCTGGGCCATACCCAGGGGGAGATCTAATCAGCCCCAGCATTTT
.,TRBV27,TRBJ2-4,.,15,CASSGGGTPKNIQYF,TGTGCCAGCAGTGGGGGAGGGACACCCAAAAACATTCAGTACTTC
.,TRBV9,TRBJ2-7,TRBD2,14,CASSSRSGSYEQYF,TGTGCCAGCAGCTCTCGTAGCGGGAGCTACGAGCAGTACTTC
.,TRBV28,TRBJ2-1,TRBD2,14,CASSRLAGAYEQFF,TGTGCCAGTTCTCGACTAGCGGGAGCCTATGAGCAGTTCTTC
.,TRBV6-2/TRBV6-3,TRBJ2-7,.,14,CASSPADSSYEQYF,TGTGCCAGCAGTCCCGCGGACAGTTCCTACGAGCAGTACTTC